The 10 T cell receptor beta chains presented below share a single source sample, sequenced in a study of T-cell reconstitution after alpha-beta-depleted transplantation in children. For TCRbeta, the library was prepared with unique molecular identifiers. TCRdb reprocessed the PCR reads with MiXCR, giving one entry per CDR3 protein. The sample has about 1,000,000 distinct CDR3 sequences, roughly 29% seen once. The source material was PBMCs, mostly from graft donor cells, sampled 360 days after TCRalphabeta/CD19-depleted stem cell transplant. The receptor set was obtained from a boy under two years old who had a stem cell transplant for SCID, so the T cells may come from the graft donor.

The chain has TRBV20-1 and TRBJ2-1; 9 positions match TRBD2. CDR1 and CDR2 from the germline V gene are DFQATT and SNEGSKA (reference sequence). Germline trimming cut 3 bases from V and 4 bases from J; bases unmatched to any gene: 4. The CDR3 spans 14 residues. DNA of the CDR3: TGCAGTGCTAGTCCTAGCGGGGAATACAATGAGCAGTTCTTC. This translates into CSASPSGEYNEQFF.

J is TRBJ1-3 and V is TRBV20-1, with TRBD1 as a possible D gene (5 bases). The germline V gene encodes CDR1 DFQATT and CDR2 SNEGSKA (reference sequence). The V gene lost 4 bases and the J gene lost 0 bases, with 10 bases spanning the gap. The length of the CDR3 is 14 residues. CDR3 sequence reads: CSATDSLSGNTIYF. CDR3 nucleotides: TGCAGTGCTACTGACAGCCTCTCTGGAAACACCATATATTTT.

This rearrangement joins TRBV28 to TRBJ2-3; D gene unclear. V was shortened by 6 bases and J by 2 bases, with 15 bases between the two germline ends. Germline values: CDR1 MDHEN, CDR2 SYDVKM. This CDR3 contains 15 residues. The CDR3 region is CASSHGFPYTDTQYF. The CDR3, as DNA: TGTGCCAGCAGCCATGGGTTTCCCTACACAGATACGCAGTATTTT.

This clonotype was picked up a small number of times. The gene calls are TRBV5-1 and TRBJ2-2, with TRBD2 as a possible D gene (5 bases). CDR1 is SGHRS, CDR2 YFSETQ, per germline. The CDR3 spans 15 residues. Trimming shortened V by 0 bases and J by 3 bases, and 9 bases separated the two germline ends. The CDR3 sequence is CASSLGLADTGELFF. CDR3 DNA sequence: TGCGCCAGCAGCTTGGGGCTAGCAGACACCGGGGAGCTGTTTTTT.

This clonotype was detected only a few times. This chain uses TRBV6-1 with TRBJ1-5; D gene unclear. Trimming removed 4 bases at V and 4 bases at J, with 14 bases between. CDR1 and CDR2 from the germline V gene are MNHNS and SASEGT. The length of the CDR3 is 15 residues. CDR3 protein: CASSGSGPPNQPQHF. The DNA of the CDR3 is TGTGCCAGCAGTGGCTCCGGGCCACCGAATCAGCCCCAGCATTTT.

Note on this clonotype: At one end, the junction sequence differs from germline, possibly due to a read error. The chain uses TRBV12-3 or TRBV12-4 and TRBJ2-4, with 7 bases fitting TRBD1. The CDR3 has 11 amino acids. For the CDR3, the DNA is TGTGCCAGCAGTTTGGGGACAGAGTGGAACTTC. Its translation is CASSLGTEWNF.

V usage is TRBV20-1 and J usage is TRBJ1-2; no clear D gene. The germline V and J ends were trimmed by 3 bases and 3 bases, with 5 bases remaining between them. The CDR3 totals 11 residues. Per the germline V gene, CDR1 is DFQATT and CDR2 is SNEGSKA (reference sequence). CDR3 amino acids: CSASWDYGYTF. The CDR3 coding sequence is TGCAGTGCTAGCTGGGACTATGGCTACACCTTC.

The rearrangement uses TRBV7-6 and TRBJ1-5; D not certain. Looked up from germline, CDR1 is SGHVS and CDR2 is FNYEAQ. CDR3 length equals 13 residues. V was pared by 5 bases and J by 5 bases, with 10 bases between. This CDR3 is CASSKGMYQPQHF. As DNA, the CDR3 is TGTGCCAGCAGCAAAGGGATGTATCAGCCCCAGCATTTT.

This clonotype was seen only a few times. The rearrangement links TRBV4-1 to TRBJ1-1; a weak D match, TRBD1 (6 bases). The CDR3 is made up of 17 amino acids. V lost 4 bases and J lost 3, with 21 bases in between. The germline V gene has CDR1 MGHRA and CDR2 YSYEKL. The CDR3: CASSPVGYRDFHTEAFF. CDR3 coding DNA: TGCGCCAGCAGCCCGGTCGGGTACAGGGACTTTCACACTGAAGCTTTCTTT.

This clonotype was seen just once. The V gene is TRBV12-3 or TRBV12-4, the J gene TRBJ2-5; 8 nucleotides align to TRBD2. The CDR3 totals 13 residues. Germline trimming cut 5 bases from V and 5 bases from J; bases unmatched to any gene: 4. The DNA of the CDR3 is TGTGCCAGCAGTGCCGGGACTAGGGAGACCCAGTACTTC. Translating it yields CASSAGTRETQYF.